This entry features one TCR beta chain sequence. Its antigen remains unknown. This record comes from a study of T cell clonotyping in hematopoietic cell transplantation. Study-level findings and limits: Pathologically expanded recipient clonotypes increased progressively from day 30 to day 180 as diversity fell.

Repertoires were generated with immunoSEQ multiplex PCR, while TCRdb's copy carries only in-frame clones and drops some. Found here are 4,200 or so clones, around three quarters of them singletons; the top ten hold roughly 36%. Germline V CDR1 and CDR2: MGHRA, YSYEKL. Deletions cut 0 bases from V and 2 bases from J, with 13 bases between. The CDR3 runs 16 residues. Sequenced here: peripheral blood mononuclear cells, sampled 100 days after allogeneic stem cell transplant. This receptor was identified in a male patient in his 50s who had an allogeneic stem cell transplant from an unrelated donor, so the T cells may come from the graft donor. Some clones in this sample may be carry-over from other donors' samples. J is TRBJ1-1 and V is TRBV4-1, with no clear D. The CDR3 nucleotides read TGCGCCAGCAGCCAAGATCCGAGACCTACCAACACTGAAGCTTTCTTT. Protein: CASSQDPRPTNTEAFF.